What follows are 5 T cell receptor beta chains derived from one specimen sequenced in a study of response to subunit inactivated influenza vaccine. TCRdb reprocessed the RT-PCR reads with MiXCR, giving one entry per CDR3 protein. The data contain roughly 500,000 distinct CDR3 sequences, 15% to 20% of them seen just once; the ten biggest clones take up 3%. Specimen: CD4+ T cells sorted from PBMCs, collected about 24 months after vaccination. The source is a man between 50 and 70 years old who received an inactivated influenza vaccine.

The gene calls are TRBV5-6 and TRBJ1-4; 7 bases map to TRBD1. The germline V gene has CDR1 SGHDT and CDR2 YYEEEE. The junction had 10 bases not matched to a gene; V was cut back by 1 base and J by 7 bases. The CDR3 runs to 16 residues. CDR3 amino acids: CASSLLGTEDGEKLFF. In nucleotides, the CDR3 is TGTGCCAGCAGCTTGTTGGGGACAGAGGACGGTGAAAAACTGTTTTTT.

In this sample, this clonotype turned up a few times. The rearrangement uses TRBV28 and TRBJ1-1; D remains unclear. Germline V CDR1 and CDR2: MDHEN, SYDVKM. The CDR3 is 11 residues long. V was pared by 7 bases and J by 3 bases, with 6 bases between. CDR3 in DNA: TGTGCCAGCACCCGTTACACTGAAGCTTTCTTT. Translation gives CASTRYTEAFF.

The chain combines TRBV7-6 with TRBJ2-2; D is perhaps TRBD1 (5 bases). V lost 1 base to trimming and J lost 5 bases, with 11 bases between them. There are 15 residues in the CDR3. Germline CDR1 and CDR2: SGHVS and FNYEAQ. For the CDR3, the DNA is TGTGCCAGCAGCTTAGTGTCAGGGCCAACCGGGGAGCTGTTTTTT. Its protein product is CASSLVSGPTGELFF.

V usage is TRBV28 and J usage is TRBJ2-5, with D perhaps matching TRBD1 (6 bases). Germline assignment: CDR1 MDHEN and CDR2 SYDVKM. V was cut by 2 bases and J by 3 bases, with 16 bases left in between. CDR3 length equals 16 residues. The CDR3 here is CASSLNQGKGEETQYF. The CDR3 region has the DNA TGTGCCAGCAGTTTAAACCAGGGAAAGGGGGAAGAGACCCAGTACTTC.

The chain is built from TRBV29-1 and TRBJ1-2, with 9 positions matching TRBD1. The J segment lost 4 bases and the V segment lost 4 bases, leaving 10 bases of the junction unmatched. The length of the CDR3 is 15 residues. CDR1 and CDR2 (germline): SQVTM, ANQGSEA. CDR3 DNA: TGCAGCGTTGGACCCGGGACAGGGTCCAGCTATGGCTACACCTTC. Its protein is CSVGPGTGSSYGYTF.